A single sample is the source of the 5 T cell receptor beta chains below, sequenced in a study of OX40 agonist ivuxolimab in advanced cancers. Clones were read by immunoSEQ multiplex PCR, and TCRdb kept only the in-frame ones, dropping some. The sample shows more than 65,000 clones, roughly 81% of them seen only once. The sample here was CD4+ or CD8+ T cells sorted from blood, taken in a trial of the OX40 agonist ivuxolimab. The receptors stem from an adult with an advanced solid tumor such as melanoma, head and neck, liver or kidney cancer.

CDR3 sequence (DNA): TGTGCCAGCAGCCTCGGGACAGGGGGCCAAGCTTTCTTT. It translates to CASSLGTGGQAFF. The rearrangement uses TRBV7-2 and TRBJ1-1, with 12 positions matching TRBD1. There are 13 residues in the CDR3. The germline V gene has CDR1 SGHTA and CDR2 FQGNSA. Unmatched junction bases numbered 4, after V lost 5 bases and J lost 9 bases.

The gene calls are TRBV23-1 and TRBJ2-7; tentative D call: TRBD2 (5 bases). TRBV23-1 has ORF status, its function being uncertain. The germline V and J ends were trimmed by 11 bases and 0 bases, with 17 bases remaining between them. The CDR3 spans 14 residues. This CDR3 reads CAGGYQNFSYEQYF. The CDR3 DNA reads TGCGCCGGAGGCTACCAGAATTTCTCCTACGAGCAGTACTTC.

The chain links TRBV2 to TRBJ1-6, with D uncertain. The CDR3 is 13 amino acids. Germline CDR1 is SNHLY and CDR2 is FYNNEI. V gave up 7 bases and J gave up 3 bases, with 7 bases separating them. In nucleotides, the CDR3 is TGTGCCAGCAAAGCAGACTATAATTCACCCCTCCACTTT. Translated: CASKADYNSPLHF.

The chain joins TRBV29-1 to TRBJ1-5, with D tentatively TRBD1 (6 bases). CDR3 size: 13 residues. Trimming took 5 bases from V and 3 from J, leaving 11 bases between them. Germline loops: CDR1 SQVTM, CDR2 ANQGSEA. As DNA, the CDR3 is TGCAGCGTTCGGGACAATTACAATCAGCCCCAGCATTTT. The encoded protein is CSVRDNYNQPQHF.

This clone is a singleton in its sample. The V call is TRBV27, the J call TRBJ2-3; 9 positions match TRBD1. The CDR3 consists of 19 residues. Germline CDR1 and CDR2: MNHEY and SMNVEV (reference sequence). V lost 6 bases and J lost 4; bases outside the gene matches: 20. CDR3 nucleotides: TGTGCCAGCAGCAAAGTAAACAGGGGGCCAGAGTTGTGGGCAGATACGCAGTATTTT. The encoded protein is CASSKVNRGPELWADTQYF.